The present T cell receptor (beta chain) was sequenced within a study of T cell responses to AZD1222 COVID-19 vaccine. Clones were sequenced by immunoSEQ multiplex PCR, and TCRdb holds only the in-frame ones, with some missing. The data show about 130,000 clones, 75% to 90% seen once. Trimming stripped 6 bases from V and 2 bases from J, with 17 bases between. The CDR3 is 16 amino acids. CDR1 is MNHEY, CDR2 SMNVEV, per germline (reference sequence). This clonotype was obtained from an adult who received the AZD1222 COVID-19 vaccine. The chain is built from TRBV27 and TRBJ2-1, with a weak D call TRBD2 (6 bases). The sample in question was peripheral blood, obtained 28 days after the second AZD1222 dose. CDR3 nucleotides: TGTGCCAGCAGCCACACCGGGACTTCGACCTACAATGAGCAGTTCTTC. Translating it yields CASSHTGTSTYNEQFF.